Below are 25 T cell receptor beta chains sequenced from a single sample in a study of blood T cell repertoires in COVID-19. Profiling relied on immunoSEQ multiplex PCR, and the TCRdb table lists in-frame clones only, not all of them. The repertoire consists of some 380,000 clones, with 88% occurring once and the leading ten covering more than 2%. Sequencing was done on a sample of PBMCs or T cells enriched from blood (not recorded which). The receptor source for this set is a middle-aged woman with acute COVID-19.

The chain employs TRBV11-3 and TRBJ1-6; perhaps TRBD1 as D (5 bases). In germline, CDR1 is SGHNT, CDR2 YENEEA. CDR3 size: 15 residues. The V end was cut by 5 bases, the J end by 4 bases, with 12 bases between. CDR3 amino acids: CASSQGGAYNSPLHF. The CDR3 DNA is TGTGCCAGCAGCCAAGGAGGGGCATATAATTCACCCCTCCACTTT.

V usage is TRBV7-9 and J usage is TRBJ1-6; D might be TRBD1 (5 bases). The CDR3 contains 16 residues. The V end lost 1 base, the J end lost 3 bases, and 10 bases lay between the germline ends. Germline CDR1 SEHNR, CDR2 FQNEAQ (reference sequence). The CDR3 loop is CASSLGGHNYNSPLHF. The CDR3 region has the DNA TGTGCCAGCAGCTTAGGAGGACACAACTATAATTCACCCCTCCACTTT. Complete variable domain (other parts from reference TRBV7-9 and TRBJ1-6): DTGVSQNPRHKITKRGQNVTFRCDPISEHNRLYWYRQTLGQGPEFLTYFQNEAQLEKSRLLSDRFSAERPKGSFSTLEIQRTEQGDSAMYLCASSLGGHNYNSPLHFGNGTRLTVT.

The chain recombines TRBV7-6 with TRBJ2-5, with a weak D call TRBD1 (6 bases). This CDR3 region has 15 residues. Germline V gene sequence: CDR1 SGHVS, CDR2 FNYEAQ. V lost 1 base and J lost 3, with 12 bases in between. The CDR3 DNA is TGTGCCAGCAGCTTAGGATTGCGGACAGAAGAGACCCAGTACTTC. It codes for CASSLGLRTEETQYF.

V gene TRBV6-1 combines with J gene TRBJ2-1, with 7 nucleotides matching TRBD2. This CDR3 comprises 13 residues. Germline V gene lookup returns CDR1 MNHNS and CDR2 SASEGT. Trimming cost V 2 bases and J 13 bases; bases outside gene matches: 8. CDR3 sequence (DNA): TGTGCCAGCAGTGAAATTCGCGGGGGTGAACAGTTCTTC. Amino acid sequence: CASSEIRGGEQFF.

The rearrangement links TRBV7-8 to TRBJ1-2; 9 nucleotides agree with TRBD1. V was pared by 1 base and J by 7 bases, with 4 bases of the junction left unmatched. The CDR3 extends over 14 amino acids. Germline V gene data show CDR1 as SGHVS and CDR2 as FQNEAQ. CDR3 coding DNA: TGTGCCAGCAGCTTAGAACTACAGGGGGCTGGCTACACCTTC. Translated: CASSLELQGAGYTF.

This clone has a handful of counts. The genes are TRBV27 and TRBJ2-1, with D perhaps TRBD1 (6 bases). The V end was cut by 8 bases, the J end by 5 bases, with 22 bases between. The CDR3 contains 16 residues. CDR1 and CDR2 (germline): MNHEY, SMNVEV (reference sequence). In nucleotides, the CDR3 is TGTGCCAGCGGGGAAGCTAGGGGGTGGGGTAACAATGAGCAGTTCTTC. Its translation is CASGEARGWGNNEQFF.

The V call is TRBV5-4, the J call TRBJ1-4, with D perhaps matching TRBD1 (5 bases). CDR3 length equals 12 residues. CDR1 SGHNT and CDR2 YYREEE come from the germline V gene (reference sequence). V shed 4 bases and J shed 12 bases, with 13 bases lying between them. CDR3 DNA sequence: TGTGCCAGCAGCCGCCAACAGGACCAACTGTTTTTT. Its protein product is CASSRQQDQLFF.

The chain carries TRBV5-1 and TRBJ2-7; 10 bases map to TRBD1. CDR1 SGHRS and CDR2 YFSETQ come from the germline V gene. V gave up 4 bases and J gave up 5 bases; unmatched junction bases: 9. The CDR3 is 15 amino acids. CDR3 sequence reads: CASSPTGTGANEQYF. CDR3 in DNA: TGCGCCAGCAGCCCAACCGGGACAGGGGCAAACGAGCAGTACTTC.

This clone came up a few times. The chain is built from TRBV27 and TRBJ2-7; tentative D call: TRBD1 (5 bases). V lost 2 bases and J 3 bases, leaving 8 bases between the germline ends. This CDR3 comprises 13 residues. Looked up from germline, CDR1 is MNHEY and CDR2 is SMNVEV (reference sequence). The DNA for the CDR3 is TGTGCCAGCAGTTTAGGGGCAGGCTACGAGCAGTACTTC. This sequence encodes CASSLGAGYEQYF.

The chain uses TRBV9 and TRBJ1-2, with 8 bases aligning to TRBD1. The V and J ends lost 0 bases and 1 base, in that order; junction bases with no gene match: 11. The CDR3 sequence is 18 residues long. Germline-derived CDR1 and CDR2 are SGDLS and YYNGEE. The CDR3: CASSVVPSPTGVNYGYTF. The CDR3 bases are TGTGCCAGCAGCGTAGTCCCCTCCCCGACAGGGGTTAACTATGGCTACACCTTC.

This clone has a count of ten or more. The sample holds other DNA sequences that translate to the same CDR3. This chain uses TRBV20-1 with TRBJ1-2; D is ambiguous. Trimming cost V 3 bases and J 8 bases, with 10 bases left between them. This CDR3 comprises 11 residues. CDR1 and CDR2 from the germline V gene are DFQATT and SNEGSKA (reference sequence). Here the CDR3 reads CSARFPGGYTF. In nucleotides, the CDR3 is TGCAGTGCTAGGTTTCCGGGGGGCTACACCTTC.

The rearrangement joins TRBV5-1 to TRBJ2-3; TRBD1 might be the D (6 bases). With 5 bases removed from V and 2 bases from J, the gap between germline ends came to 12 bases. CDR1 SGHRS and CDR2 YFSETQ come from the germline V gene. This CDR3 contains 14 residues. This CDR3 is CASRRDTSTDTQYF. In DNA form, the CDR3 reads TGCGCCAGCAGACGGGACACCTCCACAGATACGCAGTATTTT.

The chain recombines TRBV18 with TRBJ2-1; 11 positions match TRBD1. CDR1 and CDR2 (germline): KGHSH, LQKENI. The CDR3 runs 16 residues. The V and J ends lost 1 base and 5 bases, in that order; junction bases with no gene match: 4. CDR3 DNA: TGTGCCAGCTCACCACGATTGGGACAGGGGGACAATGAGCAGTTCTTC. Its translation is CASSPRLGQGDNEQFF.

The chain uses TRBV7-2 and TRBJ2-2, with TRBD1 matching over 9 bases. The CDR3 extends over 18 amino acids. The trim removed 5 bases at V and 4 bases at J, leaving 14 bases unmatched. Germline assignment: CDR1 SGHTA and CDR2 FQGNSA. The CDR3 region has the DNA TGTGCCAGCAGCCTAACCGGGACAGGGATTACCCCCACCGGGGAGCTGTTTTTT. Protein: CASSLTGTGITPTGELFF.

This chain uses TRBV3-1 (or the pseudogene TRBV3-2) with TRBJ2-5; 9 bases align to TRBD2. This CDR3 has 18 amino acids. Trimming at V came to 1 base and at J to 4 bases, leaving 13 bases not matched to a gene. Germline lookup yields CDR1 LGHDT and CDR2 YNNKEL (reference sequence). CDR3 sequence (DNA): TGTGCCAGCAGCCAAGGCACAAGCGGCGGGGGGGTCCCAGAGACCCAGTACTTC. The encoded protein is CASSQGTSGGGVPETQYF.

The gene calls are TRBV6-5 and TRBJ2-7; 7 bases match TRBD1. Germline trimming cut 0 bases from V and 0 bases from J; bases unmatched to any gene: 2. CDR3 length equals 15 residues. Germline V gives CDR1 MNHEY, CDR2 SVGAGI. The CDR3 is CASSYSRGPSYEQYF. The CDR3 bases are TGTGCCAGCAGTTACTCTAGGGGGCCCTCCTACGAGCAGTACTTC.

V usage is TRBV19 and J usage is TRBJ2-3; D may be TRBD2 (6 bases). Germline CDR1 reads LNHDA; CDR2 reads SQIVND (reference sequence). This CDR3 is 16 amino acids long. Trimming pared 6 bases from V and 0 bases from J, leaving 16 bases between. DNA of the CDR3: TGTGCCAGTAGGGACGACGGACTATCTAGCACAGATACGCAGTATTTT. This translates into CASRDDGLSSTDTQYF.

CDR3 coding DNA: TGTGCCAGCAGCTTGGGTGGAGGGACGGATGAAAAACTGTTTTTT. As protein: CASSLGGGTDEKLFF. This chain connects TRBV5-5 to TRBJ1-4, with D tentatively TRBD1 (5 bases). The germline V and J ends were trimmed by 0 bases and 6 bases, with 12 bases remaining between them. The CDR3 is made up of 15 amino acids. Germline V CDR1 and CDR2: SGHKS, YYEKEE (reference sequence).

The V call is TRBV7-8, the J call TRBJ2-3, with 8 nucleotides matching TRBD2. The CDR3 runs to 15 residues. Trimming cost V 0 bases and J 6 bases; bases outside gene matches: 5. The V gene's germline CDR1 is SGHVS and CDR2 FQNEAQ. The CDR3 DNA is TGTGCCAGCAGCTTAGCGGGGACTAGTTTTGATACGCAGTATTTT. It encodes CASSLAGTSFDTQYF.

Remarks on this clone: Other DNA sequences from this sample encode an identical CDR3 as well. The J gene is TRBJ2-1, the V gene TRBV13, with D unresolved. In germline, CDR1 is PRHDT, CDR2 FYEKMQ (reference sequence). V gave up 0 bases and J gave up 6 bases, with 3 bases separating them. The CDR3 contains 12 residues. This CDR3 reads CASSLGRNEQFF. CDR3 nucleotide sequence: TGTGCCAGCAGCTTAGGCCGCAATGAGCAGTTCTTC.

The genes are TRBV3-1 (or the pseudogene TRBV3-2) and TRBJ2-4, with TRBD2 as a possible D gene (5 bases). V shed 2 bases and J shed 7 bases, with 9 bases lying between them. The CDR3 is 13 residues long. From germline, CDR1 is LGHDT and CDR2 YNNKEL (reference sequence). CDR3 DNA sequence: TGTGCCAGCAGCCAATCTGTAGCGAACATTCAGTACTTC. Amino acid sequence: CASSQSVANIQYF.

Points on this clone: Other nucleotide sequences in the sample specify the same CDR3. The chain recombines TRBV9 with TRBJ1-1, with D uncertain. Germline values: CDR1 SGDLS, CDR2 YYNGEE. The CDR3 covers 14 residues. The V end lost 0 bases, the J end lost 0 bases, and 6 bases lay between the germline ends. CDR3 DNA sequence: TGTGCCAGCAGCGTAGCTACTCTGAACACTGAAGCTTTCTTT. It codes for CASSVATLNTEAFF.

The chain has TRBV19 and TRBJ1-5; TRBD1 matches at 8 bases. Germline-derived CDR1 and CDR2 are LNHDA and SQIVND (reference sequence). This CDR3 has 16 amino acids. Losses at the gene ends were 5 bases for V and 3 bases for J; bases not matched to a gene: 9. This CDR3 reads CASSPGTGFVNQPQHF. CDR3 DNA sequence: TGTGCCAGTAGTCCAGGGACAGGCTTCGTCAATCAGCCCCAGCATTTT.

The chain recombines TRBV4-2 with TRBJ1-2; 8 bases map to TRBD1. The CDR3 extends over 15 amino acids. Germline CDR1 and CDR2: LGHNA and YNFKEQ. Trimming cost V 0 bases and J 2 bases; bases outside gene matches: 2. The CDR3 sequence: CASSQDSGGNYGYTF. CDR3 DNA sequence: TGTGCCAGCAGCCAAGATTCAGGGGGCAACTATGGCTACACCTTC.

This chain links TRBV6-5 with TRBJ2-3; 7 nucleotides align to TRBD1. The J segment lost 1 base and the V segment lost 6 bases, leaving 1 base of the junction unmatched. Germline CDR1 reads MNHEY; CDR2 reads SVGAGI. The CDR3 loop spans 13 amino acids. This chain's CDR3 is CASRGTGTDTQYF. The CDR3 DNA is TGTGCCAGCAGGGGGACAGGCACAGATACGCAGTATTTT.